The T cell receptor beta chain under discussion was sequenced for a study of T-cell memory formation after mild COVID-19. Study-wide results and limits: CD4+ bias marked clones expanding day 15 to 37, unlike balanced contracting clones. Among clones peaking at day 37 in the second wave, SARS-CoV-2 specificity remained unconfirmed.

TCRdb used MiXCR to reprocess the 5' RACE reads, holding one entry per CDR3 protein. The sample shows under 150,000 distinct CDR3 sequences, approximately 15% of them seen only once. The germline V gene has CDR1 SGDLS and CDR2 YYNGEE. With V trimmed by 0 bases and J by 9 bases, 3 bases remained unmatched. The CDR3 contains 13 residues. As regards this clonotype: Its antigen is unknown.

This TCR was sampled from an adult woman who had mild COVID-19 (a few samples of this study predate the infection). Cell type and time point are not known. Sequenced input: PBMCs or a T cell subset sorted from them (not recorded which). V gene TRBV9 combines with J gene TRBJ2-1, with 7 positions matching TRBD2. CDR3 amino acids: CASSVDAGVEQFF. CDR3 in DNA: TGTGCCAGCAGCGTAGACGCGGGAGTTGAGCAGTTCTTC.